The 29 T cell receptor beta chains presented below share a single source sample, sequenced in a study of cytomegalovirus exposure and HLA in healthy donors listed by TCRdb under 2017. Receptors were amplified or captured by the immunoSEQ multiplex PCR assay. For the multiplex PCR, a mixture combining 60 forward primers for TCR Vbeta segments and 13 reverse primers for TCR Jbeta segments was used. Held by TCRdb, this immuneACCESS table contains in-frame sequences only and omits some clones. Under half of the omission traces to an unresolved V gene where checked; the cause of the rest is unknown. This sample has about 300,000 clones in its table, and just over 85% of those were observed once. The ten largest clones represent about 4% of the sample. The specimen sequenced was PBMCs. These receptors originate from a man in his forties in good health and CMV-seropositive.

There are a few counts of this clone. Additional DNA sequences in this sample encode the identical CDR3. The V gene is TRBV6-5, the J gene TRBJ1-4; 9 bases map to TRBD1. Germline V gene data show CDR1 as MNHEY and CDR2 as SVGAGI. The CDR3 is 14 amino acids. With V trimmed by 6 bases and J by 5 bases, 4 bases remained unmatched. CDR3 sequence: CASSLGQGNEKLFF. The CDR3 DNA is TGTGCCAGCAGCCTCGGACAGGGGAATGAAAAACTGTTTTTT.

This clone was observed a handful of times. V and J are TRBV25-1 and TRBJ1-1; D is unresolved. The V gene's germline CDR1 is MGHDK and CDR2 SYGVNS. The CDR3 totals 12 residues. Between the trimmed V and J ends, which lost 3 bases and 4 bases, there was a span of 6 bases. CDR3: CASSDRGTEAFF. CDR3 DNA sequence: TGTGCCAGCAGTGATCGGGGCACTGAAGCTTTCTTT.

This rearrangement joins TRBV6-5 to TRBJ1-5; D gene uncertain. The CDR3 runs 14 residues. Germline-derived CDR1 and CDR2 are MNHEY and SVGAGI. Trimming removed 2 bases from V and 3 bases from J, with 8 bases in between. The CDR3 coding sequence is TGTGCCAGCAGTTACAGTGAGTACAATCAGCCCCAGCATTTT. Its protein product is CASSYSEYNQPQHF.

The J gene is TRBJ1-5, the V gene TRBV12-5, with no clear D. The CDR3 has 14 residues. Between the trimmed V and J ends, which lost 4 bases and 2 bases, there was a span of 9 bases. From germline, CDR1 is LGHNT and CDR2 FRNRAP. This chain's CDR3 is CASGSGTGNQPQHF. In nucleotides, the CDR3 is TGTGCTAGTGGTTCGGGAACGGGCAATCAGCCCCAGCATTTT.

The J gene is TRBJ2-2, the V gene TRBV15, with TRBD1 identical over 9 bases. The CDR3 length is 16 residues. From germline, CDR1 is LNHNV and CDR2 YYDKDF (reference sequence). J was trimmed by 5 bases and V by 6 bases; bases with no gene match: 10. The CDR3 sequence is CATSLLGTGRTGELFF. In DNA form, the CDR3 reads TGTGCCACCAGTCTCCTCGGGACAGGGAGGACCGGGGAGCTGTTTTTT.

Only a few counts were recorded for this clone. The CDR3 sequence: CASYPAGQLNTEAFF. The CDR3 bases are TGTGCCAGCTATCCCGCGGGACAGCTGAACACTGAAGCTTTCTTT. The V and J genes are TRBV28 and TRBJ1-1, with 7 bases identical to TRBD1. The CDR3 has 15 amino acids. Germline lookup yields CDR1 MDHEN and CDR2 SYDVKM. V shed 8 bases, J shed 0 bases, and the junction held 9 bases outside the gene matches.

The chain carries TRBV29-1 and TRBJ1-3; 8 bases are a match to TRBD1. The CDR3 sequence is 14 residues long. V lost 5 bases to trimming and J lost 0 bases; unmatched junction nucleotides: 3. Germline V lookup: CDR1 SQVTM, CDR2 ANQGSEA. CDR3 region: CSVKGQVSGNTIYF. The CDR3 nucleotides are TGCAGCGTTAAGGGACAGGTCTCTGGAAACACCATATATTTT.

Remarks on this clone: The junction departs from the called germline gene at one end, perhaps through a read error. This sequence joins TRBV7-9 and TRBJ1-5, with 8 bases fitting TRBD1. The CDR3 is 15 residues long. CDR1 and CDR2 (germline): SEHNR, FQNEAQ (reference sequence). The CDR3 region is CSSSQEGQDNQPQHF. CDR3 bases: TGTTCCAGCAGCCAAGAGGGACAGGATAATCAGCCCCAGCATTTT.

This sequence joins TRBV15 and TRBJ1-1; D perhaps matches TRBD1 (6 bases). The germline gives CDR1 LNHNV, CDR2 YYDKDF (reference sequence). V lost 7 bases and J lost 2, with 11 bases in between. The CDR3 contains 13 residues. This CDR3 reads CATIGQINTEAFF. CDR3 sequence (DNA): TGTGCCACCATCGGACAGATTAACACTGAAGCTTTCTTT.

The rearrangement uses TRBV6-5 and TRBJ2-7, with D uncertain. V lost 5 bases and J lost 0, with 5 bases in between. CDR3 length: 12 amino acids. Germline CDR1 is MNHEY and CDR2 is SVGAGI. CDR3 nucleotides: TGTGCCAGCAGTCTTAACTCCTACGAGCAGTACTTC. Residues: CASSLNSYEQYF.

The J gene is TRBJ2-5, the V gene TRBV19; TRBD1 is a possible D gene (6 bases). The CDR3 loop spans 16 amino acids. CDR1 and CDR2 from the germline V gene are LNHDA and SQIVND (reference sequence). V was shortened by 5 bases and J by 8 bases, with 24 bases between the two germline ends. CDR3 residues: CASSPRGHLNRGTQYF. The CDR3 DNA reads as TGTGCCAGTAGTCCCCGGGGACACCTAAATAGGGGAACCCAGTACTTC.

The V and J genes are TRBV4-1 and TRBJ1-2, with 7 bases matching TRBD1. The CDR3 runs 14 residues. J lost 4 bases, V lost 3 bases, and 5 bases had no gene match. The germline gives CDR1 MGHRA, CDR2 YSYEKL. Here the CDR3 reads CASSHLTGSYGYTF. CDR3 coding DNA: TGCGCCAGCAGCCACTTGACAGGGTCCTATGGCTACACCTTC.

V usage is TRBV6-5 and J usage is TRBJ1-1; D gene ambiguous. The V and J ends lost 5 bases and 1 base respectively, with 11 bases between them. Germline loops: CDR1 MNHEY, CDR2 SVGAGI. The CDR3 covers 14 residues. CDR3 loop: CASSNFPGNTEAFF. The CDR3 DNA reads TGTGCCAGCAGTAACTTCCCAGGGAACACTGAAGCTTTCTTT.

J is TRBJ1-2 and V is TRBV4-2, with D hard to call. Germline V gene lookup returns CDR1 LGHNA and CDR2 YNFKEQ. The CDR3 consists of 15 residues. Trimming removed 4 bases from V and 4 bases from J, with 16 bases in between. The chain's CDR3 is CASSLDRQSGYGYTF. DNA for the CDR3: TGTGCCAGCAGCCTCGACCGACAATCCGGCTATGGCTACACCTTC.

This chain links TRBV4-3 with TRBJ2-1; 9 nucleotides line up with TRBD2. The V gene's germline CDR1 is LGHNA and CDR2 YSLEER. V lost 3 bases to trimming and J lost 2 bases; unmatched junction nucleotides: 8. This CDR3 is 17 amino acids long. CDR3 bases: TGCGCCAGCAGCCAGGATCTGGGCGGGAGGGCCTACAATGAGCAGTTCTTC. This translates into CASSQDLGGRAYNEQFF.

The gene calls are TRBV6-6 and TRBJ2-1; no clear D. CDR1 and CDR2 (germline): MNHNY, SVGAGI (reference sequence). Trimming pared 0 bases from V and 10 bases from J, leaving 13 bases between. The CDR3 covers 14 residues. The CDR3 here is CASSYSSAAREQFF. In DNA form, the CDR3 reads TGTGCCAGCAGTTACTCGAGTGCGGCACGGGAGCAGTTCTTC.

V gene TRBV15 combines with J gene TRBJ2-7; TRBD1 matches at 7 bases. Germline V CDR1 and CDR2: LNHNV, YYDKDF (reference sequence). V shed 0 bases, J shed 5 bases, and the junction held 7 bases outside the gene matches. The CDR3 length is 15 residues. The CDR3 loop is CATSRDEGAVNEQYF. DNA for the CDR3: TGTGCCACCAGCAGAGATGAGGGGGCCGTCAACGAGCAGTACTTC.

The chain uses TRBV11-2 and TRBJ1-2; 9 nucleotides match TRBD1. Trimming at V came to 4 bases and at J to 1 base, leaving 4 bases not matched to a gene. Germline V gene sequence: CDR1 SGHAT, CDR2 FQNNGV. The CDR3 is made up of 15 amino acids. The CDR3 reads CASSSTGGLNYGYTF. CDR3 nucleotides: TGTGCCAGCAGCTCGACAGGGGGTCTTAACTATGGCTACACCTTC.

The chain joins TRBV7-2 to TRBJ2-3; 7 bases fit TRBD2. V was pared by 4 bases and J by 3 bases, with 13 bases of the junction left unmatched. Germline V CDR1 and CDR2: SGHTA, FQGNSA. CDR3 length: 17 residues. CDR3 DNA: TGTGCCAGCAGCTCTTCGACTAGCAAGTGGTTGACAGATACGCAGTATTTT. Amino acids: CASSSSTSKWLTDTQYF.

The chain employs TRBV4-2 and TRBJ2-1; the match to TRBD2 covers 11 bases. CDR1 is LGHNA, CDR2 YNFKEQ, per germline. V shed 4 bases and J 1 base; nucleotides not matched to a gene: 6. The CDR3 length is 17 residues. This chain's CDR3 is CASSRRLAGPSYNEQFF. CDR3 DNA: TGTGCCAGCAGCCGCCGACTAGCGGGACCTTCCTACAATGAGCAGTTCTTC.

This clone was counted only a few times. The chain employs TRBV28 and TRBJ2-7; D perhaps matches TRBD1 (5 bases). From germline, CDR1 is MDHEN and CDR2 SYDVKM. V dropped 7 bases and J dropped 7 bases, with 17 bases sitting between them. There are 13 residues in the CDR3. The CDR3 DNA reads as TGTGCCAGCATCGCCAGGGCATCAGGAGAGCAGTACTTC. Protein product: CASIARASGEQYF.

The chain employs TRBV29-1 and TRBJ2-7; D may be TRBD1 (6 bases). Trimming pared 3 bases from V and 3 bases from J, leaving 12 bases between. This CDR3 has 13 amino acids. Germline CDR1 reads SQVTM; CDR2 reads ANQGSEA. The CDR3 sequence is CSVERGDNYEQYF. The DNA for the CDR3 is TGCAGCGTTGAGAGAGGGGACAACTACGAGCAGTACTTC.

The V call is TRBV4-3, the J call TRBJ2-2, with D hard to call. The CDR3 has 15 amino acids. V was pared by 1 base and J by 2 bases, with 8 bases between. CDR1 and CDR2 from the germline V gene are LGHNA and YSLEER. The CDR3 sequence is CASSQVSPNTGELFF. In DNA form, the CDR3 reads TGCGCCAGCAGCCAAGTCTCTCCCAACACCGGGGAGCTGTTTTTT.

The chain uses TRBV5-4 and TRBJ1-5, with no clear D. The CDR3 spans 14 residues. With 0 bases removed from V and 4 bases from J, the gap between germline ends came to 8 bases. The germline CDR1 and CDR2 sequences are SGHNT and YYREEE (reference sequence). The CDR3 protein is CASSLGAGNQPQHF. The CDR3 coding sequence is TGTGCCAGCAGCTTGGGGGCAGGTAATCAGCCCCAGCATTTT.

This clone was detected only a few times. The DNA of the CDR3 is TGTGCCATAAAAACAGGGAGCTCTGGGGCCAACGTCCTGACTTTC. Translated: CAIKTGSSGANVLTF. The chain links TRBV19 to TRBJ2-6, with a possible D match to TRBD1 (6 bases). From germline, CDR1 is LNHDA and CDR2 SQIVND (reference sequence). The ends were cut back, 10 bases at V and 0 bases at J, with 13 bases in the middle. The CDR3 sequence is 15 residues long.

The V gene is TRBV5-6, the J gene TRBJ1-2; D is possibly TRBD1 (5 bases). From germline, CDR1 is SGHDT and CDR2 YYEEEE. The CDR3 is made up of 13 amino acids. With 4 bases removed from V and 6 bases from J, the gap between germline ends came to 13 bases. The CDR3 here is CASSLGGRDGYTF. The DNA for the CDR3 is TGTGCCAGCAGCCTGGGGGGGAGGGATGGCTACACCTTC.

V and J are TRBV5-4 and TRBJ2-3, with 9 bases matching TRBD1. J gave up 1 base and V 4 bases, and 4 bases lay outside the gene matches. CDR1 is SGHNT and CDR2 is YYREEE in the germline V gene (reference sequence). CDR3 size: 15 residues. The CDR3 DNA reads TGTGCCAGCAGCCCGACAGGGGGAGGCACAGATACGCAGTATTTT. This translates into CASSPTGGGTDTQYF.

The genes are TRBV28 and TRBJ2-7; TRBD2 aligns across 7 bases. J gave up 0 bases and V 3 bases, and 11 bases lay outside the gene matches. The CDR3 is 17 amino acids. The germline gives CDR1 MDHEN, CDR2 SYDVKM. CDR3 region: CASSLSLADRSSYEQYF. CDR3 in DNA: TGTGCCAGCAGTTTGAGCCTAGCGGATAGGAGCTCCTACGAGCAGTACTTC.

The CDR3 here is CASSLGRGGTTEAFF. As DNA, the CDR3 is TGTGCCAGCAGCTTAGGGAGGGGGGGCACCACTGAAGCTTTCTTT. This chain joins TRBV7-9 and TRBJ1-1, with D possibly TRBD1 on 6 matching bases. This CDR3 is built from 15 residues. CDR1 is SEHNR and CDR2 is FQNEAQ in the germline V gene (reference sequence). The ends were cut back, 1 base at V and 4 bases at J, with 13 bases in the middle.